This passage covers 16 T cell receptor beta chains from one sample sequenced in a study of T-cell reconstitution after alpha-beta-depleted transplantation in children (dated by TCRdb to the mid-2010s). The sample's treatment or condition, from its label and the paper: allogeneic hematopoietic cell transplantation with graft depleted of TCRalphabeta T cells and CD19 B cells. The library came from PCR. Sequenced using an Illumina HiSeq 2500. TCR libraries were prepared with molecular barcoding, using unique molecular identifiers to normalize TCRbeta repertoire quantification. TCRdb redid the processing of the public reads, applying fastp at Q25 and MiXCR, and retained in-frame beta chains. Every CDR3 protein is listed once, alongside the most common genes and DNA of its rows. The sample table contains approximately 300,000 distinct CDR3 sequences; only one count was recorded for 11% of them. About 25% of the sample is taken by the ten largest.

The sample consisted of peripheral blood, taken 180 days after TCRalphabeta/CD19-depleted stem cell transplant. The receptors originated from a male patient aged 2-15 years who had a stem cell transplant for chronic granulomatous disease, so the T cells may come from the graft donor.

There are a few counts of this clonotype. This chain uses TRBV20-1 with TRBJ2-7; possible D gene TRBD2, 6 bases. Between the trimmed V and J ends, which lost 3 bases and 4 bases, there was a span of 19 bases. Germline loops: CDR1 DFQATT, CDR2 SNEGSKA (reference sequence). The CDR3 runs to 15 residues. CDR3 loop: CSARELGGSEYEQYF. The CDR3 DNA follows: TGCAGTGCTAGGGAGCTTGGGGGGAGTGAATACGAGCAGTACTTC.

This clonotype has at least ten counts. V and J are TRBV5-4 and TRBJ2-2; 8 bases fit TRBD1. The germline V gene encodes CDR1 SGHNT and CDR2 YYREEE (reference sequence). V gave up 7 bases and J gave up 4 bases; unmatched junction bases: 6. This CDR3 has 14 residues. CDR3 DNA: TGTGCCAGCTCGACAGGGGATCGCACCGGGGAGCTGTTTTTT. Protein sequence: CASSTGDRTGELFF.

In regard to this clonotype: A much more abundant neighbour one base away suggests this may be a read error. The rearrangement links TRBV7-3 to TRBJ2-3, with TRBD1 as a possible D gene (6 bases). V lost 5 bases and J 0 bases, leaving 12 bases between the germline ends. This CDR3 is built from 15 residues. In germline, CDR1 is SGHTA, CDR2 FQGTGA. CDR3 sequence (DNA): TGTGCCAGCAGCAGACAGGAATCTAGCACAGATACGCAGTATTTT. It specifies CASSRQESSTDTQYF. Together with reference TRBV7-3 and TRBJ2-3, the CDR3 gives the full variable domain: GAGVSQTPSNKVTEKGKYVELRCDPISGHTALYWYRQSLGQGPEFLIYFQGTGAADDSGLPNDRFFAVRPEGSVSTLKIQRTERGDSAVYLCASSRQESSTDTQYFGPGTRLTVL.

The sample holds many counts of this clonotype. J is TRBJ2-5 and V is TRBV29-1, with 8 bases that match TRBD1. This CDR3 region has 15 residues. CDR1 is SQVTM and CDR2 is ANQGSEA in the germline V gene. V shed 5 bases and J 1 base; nucleotides not matched to a gene: 9. CDR3 nucleotides: TGCAGCGTTAGGACAGGGAGAGGAAGCCAAGAGACCCAGTACTTC. This sequence encodes CSVRTGRGSQETQYF.

Many counts were recorded for this clonotype. The V gene is TRBV20-1, the J gene TRBJ1-4; D perhaps matches TRBD1 (5 bases). V was shortened by 6 bases and J by 5 bases, with 13 bases between the two germline ends. The CDR3 is made up of 13 amino acids. Germline lookup yields CDR1 DFQATT and CDR2 SNEGSKA (reference sequence). The CDR3 region is CSARDLDNEKLFF. Written as DNA, the CDR3 is TGCAGTGCAAGGGACCTGGACAATGAAAAACTGTTTTTT.

This clonotype has a count of ten or more. The chain employs TRBV5-1 and TRBJ2-3; 10 bases are a match to TRBD1. This CDR3 is 14 amino acids long. Unmatched junction bases numbered 6, after V lost 5 bases and J lost 6 bases. Germline loops: CDR1 SGHRS, CDR2 YFSETQ. This CDR3 is CASSQDRGIDTQYF. The CDR3 coding sequence is TGCGCCAGCAGTCAGGACAGGGGGATCGATACGCAGTATTTT.

The V call is TRBV18, the J call TRBJ2-5, with TRBD2 matching over 8 bases. V dropped 4 bases and J dropped 4; count of bases not matched to a gene: 11. Germline assignment: CDR1 KGHSH and CDR2 LQKENI. CDR3 length equals 16 residues. CDR3 DNA: TGTGCCAGCTCACTGGAAGCGGGAGAGAGGGTAGAGACCCAGTACTTC. This codes for CASSLEAGERVETQYF.

This clonotype has at least ten counts. CDR3 residues: CAWGQGSNQPQHF. In DNA form, the CDR3 reads TGTGCCTGGGGACAGGGATCCAATCAGCCCCAGCATTTT. The rearrangement joins TRBV30 to TRBJ1-5, with TRBD1 matching 8 bases. The CDR3 sequence is 13 residues long. Unmatched junction bases numbered 3, after V lost 5 bases and J lost 3 bases. Germline V CDR1 and CDR2: GTSNPN, SVGIG (reference sequence).

In its sample, this clonotype was seen many times. CDR3: CASSIKTGTLETQYF. The CDR3 nucleotides read TGTGCCAGCAGCATAAAGACCGGGACACTGGAGACCCAGTACTTC. The chain is built from TRBV5-5 and TRBJ2-5, with D possibly matching TRBD1 (6 bases). Germline-derived CDR1 and CDR2 are SGHKS and YYEKEE (reference sequence). V lost 4 bases and J lost 5, with 18 bases in between. The CDR3 consists of 15 residues.

This clonotype was seen at least ten times. The J gene is TRBJ2-7, the V gene TRBV20-1, with 9 nucleotides matching TRBD2. The germline gives CDR1 DFQATT, CDR2 SNEGSKA (reference sequence). The CDR3 loop spans 16 amino acids. V lost 6 bases, J lost 3 bases, and 15 bases stayed unmatched. CDR3 in amino acids: CSAPRRVAGADYEQYF. CDR3 bases: TGCAGTGCCCCGAGAAGGGTAGCGGGGGCAGACTACGAGCAGTACTTC.

Details on this clonotype: This could be a read error, since a much larger clone is one nucleotide away. The chain is built from TRBV7-8 and TRBJ2-1; the match to TRBD2 covers 8 bases. Germline V gives CDR1 SGHVS, CDR2 FQNEAQ. The CDR3 contains 14 residues. J lost 8 bases, V lost 7 bases, and 10 bases had no gene match. The CDR3 bases are TGTGCCAGCACCCCTCGAGCGGGGGACCATGAGCAGTTCTTC. Its translation: CASTPRAGDHEQFF.

This clonotype was found many times. V gene TRBV7-9 combines with J gene TRBJ2-7; D is possibly TRBD1 (6 bases). Germline V gene data show CDR1 as SEHNR and CDR2 as FQNEAQ (reference sequence). The germline V and J ends were trimmed by 3 bases and 2 bases, with 11 bases remaining between them. CDR3 length: 14 residues. CDR3 DNA: TGTGCCAGCAGCTTGGGGACATTAGCCTACGAGCAGTACTTC. Residues: CASSLGTLAYEQYF.

This clonotype was observed at least ten times. The chain links TRBV7-8 to TRBJ2-5; D is unclear. Germline values: CDR1 SGHVS, CDR2 FQNEAQ. The germline V and J ends were trimmed by 2 bases and 7 bases, with 5 bases remaining between them. The CDR3 is made up of 11 amino acids. The CDR3: CASSLRVTQYF. In DNA form, the CDR3 reads TGTGCCAGCAGCTTACGAGTGACCCAGTACTTC. Full variable domain (rest looked up from reference TRBV7-8 and TRBJ2-5): GAGVSQSPRYKVAKRGQDVALRCDPISGHVSLFWYQQALGQGPEFLTYFQNEAQLDKSGLPSDRFFAERPEGSVSTLKIQRTQQEDSAVYLCASSLRVTQYFGPGTRLLVL.

This chain links TRBV5-4 with TRBJ2-3; 9 bases fit TRBD2. V was clipped by 4 bases and J by 2 bases; unmatched bases: 5. Per the germline V gene, CDR1 is SGHNT and CDR2 is YYREEE (reference sequence). This CDR3 contains 15 residues. The CDR3 sequence is CASSGSGSFTDTQYF. CDR3 coding DNA: TGTGCCAGCAGCGGTAGCGGGAGTTTCACAGATACGCAGTATTTT.

At least ten counts were recorded for this clonotype. This chain's CDR3 is CASSVTSGSDPTNEQFF. CDR3 nucleotides: TGTGCCAGCAGTGTGACTAGCGGGAGCGATCCCACCAATGAGCAGTTCTTC. This sequence joins TRBV2 and TRBJ2-1, with 12 bases aligning to TRBD2. CDR1 is SNHLY, CDR2 FYNNEI, per germline. CDR3 length: 17 residues. J was trimmed by 6 bases and V by 4 bases; bases with no gene match: 10.

This clonotype was counted at least ten times. The chain employs TRBV4-1 and TRBJ2-5, with 9 bases that match TRBD1. The CDR3 totals 13 residues. Per the germline V gene, CDR1 is MGHRA and CDR2 is YSYEKL. After removal of 5 bases from V and 5 bases from J, the junction contained 3 bases not matched to a gene. CDR3 bases: TGCGCCAGCAGCAACAGGGGGCTGGAGACCCAGTACTTC. The encoded protein is CASSNRGLETQYF.